A single sample is the source of the 20 T cell receptor beta chains below, sequenced in a study of T-cell memory formation after mild COVID-19 (dated by TCRdb to the early 2020s). The library relied on 5' RACE. For sequencing, an Illumina NovaSeq 6000 was employed. The public reads were quality trimmed at Q25 with fastp and then assembled into clones with MiXCR by TCRdb, keeping productive beta chains. Each CDR3 protein appears once, grouped with its most common genes and DNA. This sample gives fewer than 650,000 distinct CDR3 sequences in total; about 20% of them show up just once. Together, the top ten hold 8.4% of the sample. The sequenced sample was PBMCs or a T cell subset sorted from them (not recorded which). These receptors all come from an adult woman who had mild COVID-19 (a few samples of this study predate the infection). The sample titles of this study are shuffled in the database, so cell type and time point are left out; the donor was told from shared clones.

The CDR3 region is CASSGSGGPAEQYF. For the CDR3, the DNA is TGTGCCAGCAGCGGTAGCGGGGGCCCCGCCGAGCAGTACTTC. The chain has TRBV7-3 and TRBJ2-7, with 9 positions matching TRBD2. The V gene's germline CDR1 is SGHTA and CDR2 FQGTGA. The CDR3 loop spans 14 amino acids. J lost 6 bases, V lost 5 bases, and 8 bases had no gene match.

The CDR3 region has the DNA TGTGCCAGTTCGCTAGGCGAGCCCACAGATACGCAGTATTTT. It encodes CASSLGEPTDTQYF. The chain links TRBV19 to TRBJ2-3, with unresolved D. V was shortened by 8 bases and J by 2 bases, with 14 bases between the two germline ends. Germline V gene lookup returns CDR1 LNHDA and CDR2 SQIVND (reference sequence). The CDR3 totals 14 residues.

This rearrangement joins TRBV2 to TRBJ1-5; D is unresolved. The CDR3 covers 12 residues. Germline assignment: CDR1 SNHLY and CDR2 FYNNEI. The V end was cut by 6 bases, the J end by 6 bases, with 9 bases between. The CDR3 loop is CASRDYPQPQHF. The CDR3 DNA is TGTGCCAGCAGGGACTATCCTCAGCCCCAGCATTTT.

This clonotype appeared a single time. The chain joins TRBV7-6 to TRBJ2-1, with 7 bases that match TRBD2. The ends lost 4 bases at V and 12 bases at J; junction bases unmatched: 18. CDR3 size: 16 residues. Germline V gene sequence: CDR1 SGHVS, CDR2 FNYEAQ. The chain's CDR3 is CASSSSSAREGEGQFF. CDR3 sequence (DNA): TGTGCCAGCAGCTCGTCTAGCGCTAGGGAGGGTGAGGGGCAGTTCTTC.

The chain links TRBV9 to TRBJ1-4, with 7 bases identical to TRBD1. CDR3 length equals 16 residues. V lost 3 bases, J lost 7 bases, and 12 bases stayed unmatched. Germline V gene sequence: CDR1 SGDLS, CDR2 YYNGEE. The CDR3 here is CASSAGRQGRSEKLFF. The CDR3 DNA reads TGTGCCAGCAGCGCGGGGAGACAGGGAAGAAGTGAAAAACTGTTTTTT.

This clonotype was observed a few times. The junction departs from germline at one end; a sequencing error may be responsible. The chain combines TRBV7-2 with TRBJ2-3; 11 positions match TRBD2. The CDR3 is 17 amino acids. Germline CDR1 SGHTA, CDR2 FQGNSA. This chain's CDR3 is CASRLAGGPESTDTQYF. The DNA of the CDR3 is TGTGCCAGCAGGTTAGCGGGAGGGCCCGAGAGCACAGATACGCAGTATTTT.

The chain is built from TRBV7-6 and TRBJ1-1; no firm D call. V was pared by 5 bases and J by 3 bases, with 19 bases between. In germline, CDR1 is SGHVS, CDR2 FNYEAQ. This CDR3 region has 16 residues. The DNA for the CDR3 is TGTGCCAGCAGCCCCCGCGAGGCCTTCGGGGACACTGAAGCTTTCTTT. It encodes CASSPREAFGDTEAFF.

The rearrangement joins TRBV20-1 to TRBJ1-1; 7 nucleotides align to TRBD1. The CDR3 loop spans 18 amino acids. After removal of 0 bases from V and 3 bases from J, the junction contained 16 bases not matched to a gene. Per germline, CDR1 DFQATT and CDR2 SNEGSKA (reference sequence). The CDR3 DNA follows: TGCAGTGCTAGAGATAGCACAGGGGCCGCGGTGTTGGACACTGAAGCTTTCTTT. Its translation: CSARDSTGAAVLDTEAFF.

In this sample, this clonotype turned up once. V and J are TRBV5-4 and TRBJ2-3; 9 bases line up with TRBD2. This CDR3 spans 15 amino acids. V gave up 0 bases and J gave up 5 bases; unmatched junction bases: 4. Looked up from germline, CDR1 is SGHNT and CDR2 is YYREEE (reference sequence). CDR3 nucleotides: TGTGCCAGCAGCTTGGAGGGGCGGGGGGGAGATACGCAGTATTTT. Residues: CASSLEGRGGDTQYF.

The V and J genes are TRBV20-1 and TRBJ2-5; D is ambiguous. The germline V gene encodes CDR1 DFQATT and CDR2 SNEGSKA (reference sequence). V shed 1 base and J shed 0 bases, with 9 bases lying between them. The CDR3 totals 14 residues. CDR3 sequence: CSARGQVYQETQYF. The CDR3 region has the DNA TGCAGTGCTAGAGGTCAAGTCTACCAAGAGACCCAGTACTTC.

The V call is TRBV9, the J call TRBJ2-7, with D unresolved. CDR3 length: 14 amino acids. Deletions cut 0 bases from V and 5 bases from J, with 12 bases between. CDR1 and CDR2 (germline): SGDLS, YYNGEE. The CDR3 spells CASSVAGRLDEQYF. CDR3 bases: TGTGCCAGCAGCGTAGCGGGCAGATTGGACGAGCAGTACTTC. Full variable domain (missing parts from reference TRBV9 and TRBJ2-7): DSGVTQTPKHLITATGQRVTLRCSPRSGDLSVYWYQQSLDQGLQFLIQYYNGEERAKGNILERFSAQQFPDLHSELNLSSLELGDSALYFCASSVAGRLDEQYFGPGTRLTVT.

This clonotype has more than one count but fewer than ten. The chain combines TRBV9 with TRBJ2-2, with TRBD2 identical over 7 bases. Germline V gives CDR1 SGDLS, CDR2 YYNGEE. The J segment lost 4 bases and the V segment lost 0 bases, leaving 9 bases of the junction unmatched. The CDR3 is 17 residues long. CDR3 residues: CASSVAPGREGTGELFF. DNA of the CDR3: TGTGCCAGCAGCGTAGCCCCCGGCAGGGAGGGCACCGGGGAGCTGTTTTTT.

The chain's CDR3 is CASSLREGGELFF. In DNA, the CDR3 is TGTGCCAGCAGTTTGAGGGAAGGCGGGGAGCTGTTTTTT. The rearrangement uses TRBV12-3 or TRBV12-4 and TRBJ2-2; D is possibly TRBD2 (5 bases). The CDR3 length is 13 residues. V was cut by 3 bases and J by 7 bases, with 9 bases left in between.

This clonotype was seen at least ten times. The V gene is TRBV5-1, the J gene TRBJ2-7; D is undetermined. Between the trimmed V and J ends, which lost 0 bases and 1 base, there was a span of 8 bases. The CDR3 has 14 amino acids. CDR1 and CDR2 (germline): SGHRS, YFSETQ. The CDR3 sequence: CASSLDAASYEQYF. CDR3 bases: TGCGCCAGCAGCTTGGACGCAGCGTCCTACGAGCAGTACTTC.

This clonotype was recorded a few times. V usage is TRBV7-9 and J usage is TRBJ2-5; D is possibly TRBD1 (5 bases). V was pared by 4 bases and J by 3 bases, with 15 bases between. CDR3 length equals 15 residues. Germline V gene sequence: CDR1 SEHNR, CDR2 FQNEAQ (reference sequence). The DNA of the CDR3 is TGTGCCAGCAGCTCCGCCCTTAGACAGAAAGAGACCCAGTACTTC. Translated: CASSSALRQKETQYF. Using reference TRBV7-9 and TRBJ2-5 for the parts outside the CDR3, the full variable domain is DTGVSQNPRHKITKRGQNVTFRCDPISEHNRLYWYRQTLGQGPEFLTYFQNEAQLEKSRLLSDRFSAERPKGSFSTLEIQRTEQGDSAMYLCASSSALRQKETQYFGPGTRLLVL.

This clonotype was found a few times. The chain joins TRBV19 to TRBJ1-2; D is undetermined. This CDR3 is 13 amino acids long. Deletions cut 3 bases from V and 3 bases from J, with 8 bases between. Germline V lookup: CDR1 LNHDA, CDR2 SQIVND (reference sequence). DNA for the CDR3: TGTGCCAGTAGTATTTCCGCTCACTATGGCTACACCTTC. It encodes CASSISAHYGYTF.

The J gene is TRBJ2-5, the V gene TRBV5-6; possibly TRBD2 for D (6 bases). Trimming took off 4 bases at V and 4 bases at J, with 23 bases between the two ends. Looked up from germline, CDR1 is SGHDT and CDR2 is YYEEEE. The CDR3 totals 17 residues. In DNA, the CDR3 is TGTGCCAGCAGCCCAAATTACGGGGCCACCGGGAGAGAGACCCAGTACTTC. This gives the protein CASSPNYGATGRETQYF. Combining the CDR3 with reference TRBV5-6 and TRBJ2-5 gives the whole variable domain DAGVTQSPTHLIKTRGQQVTLRCSPKSGHDTVSWYQQALGQGPQFIFQYYEEEERQRGNFPDRFSGHQFPNYSSELNVNALLLGDSALYLCASSPNYGATGRETQYFGPGTRLLVL.

CDR3 sequence reads: CASSQHAGTNEQFF. The CDR3, as DNA: TGTGCCAGCAGCCAGCACGCGGGGACCAATGAGCAGTTCTTC. The gene calls are TRBV7-3 and TRBJ2-1; perhaps TRBD2 as D (6 bases). From germline, CDR1 is SGHTA and CDR2 FQGTGA. The CDR3 length is 14 residues. V lost 5 bases and J 6 bases, leaving 14 bases between the germline ends. Drawing the rest from reference TRBV7-3 and TRBJ2-1, the complete variable domain is GAGVSQTPSNKVTEKGKYVELRCDPISGHTALYWYRQSLGQGPEFLIYFQGTGAADDSGLPNDRFFAVRPEGSVSTLKIQRTERGDSAVYLCASSQHAGTNEQFFGPGTRLTVL.

The sample holds one count of this clonotype. The chain joins TRBV20-1 to TRBJ1-4, with a possible D match to TRBD1 (6 bases). V dropped 5 bases and J dropped 4 bases, with 11 bases sitting between them. This CDR3 is built from 13 residues. Germline values: CDR1 DFQATT, CDR2 SNEGSKA (reference sequence). The CDR3 is CSAADRRNEKLFF. In nucleotides, the CDR3 is TGCAGTGCTGCCGACAGGCGTAATGAAAAACTGTTTTTT.

This clonotype occurred a few times. This rearrangement joins TRBV7-7 to TRBJ2-2, with a tentative D call TRBD1 (6 bases). The ends were cut back, 3 bases at V and 6 bases at J, with 11 bases in the middle. The CDR3 is 14 amino acids. Germline V CDR1 and CDR2: SSHAT, FNYEAQ (reference sequence). The CDR3: CASSLDRNPGELFF. In DNA form, the CDR3 reads TGTGCCAGCAGCTTGGACAGAAACCCCGGGGAGCTGTTTTTT. Together with reference TRBV7-7 and TRBJ2-2, the CDR3 gives the full variable domain: GAGVSQSPRYKVTKRGQDVTLRCDPISSHATLYWYQQALGQGPEFLTYFNYEAQPDKSGLPSDRFSAERPEGSISTLTIQRTEQRDSAMYRCASSLDRNPGELFFGEGSRLTVL.